This note documents a single T cell receptor beta chain sequence. This record belongs to a study of blood T cell repertoires in COVID-19. Study information: COVID-19 samples from acute and convalescent phases originated in the United States, Italy and Spain.

J was trimmed by 5 bases and V by 5 bases; bases with no gene match: 3. Germline lookup yields CDR1 SGHAT and CDR2 FQNNGV. The CDR3 is 15 residues long. Authors' processing steps: Amplifying reference gene primers gave estimates of nucleated cell counts. Assay used: immunoSEQ multiplex PCR; TCRdb lists only in-frame clones, some missing. V and J calls and clone size are those listed in that table; D and trimming were worked out from the DNA. The repertoire holds some 50,000 clones, about 88% seen once, with approximately 9.2% in the top ten. The receptor was isolated from a woman in her sixties or seventies with active COVID-19. This chain joins TRBV11-2 and TRBJ2-7; 16 nucleotides match TRBD2. Sequencing used peripheral blood. CDR3 sequence: CASSPGTSGRDEQYF. The CDR3 DNA reads TGTGCCAGCAGCCCTGGGACTAGCGGGAGGGACGAGCAGTACTTC.